This T cell receptor (beta chain) emerged from a study of CD8 T cells in ankylosing spondylitis. General study points: From matched ankylosing spondylitis synovial fluid, disease-linked clones were reportedly recovered at significantly enriched levels. There was a TCR beta motif, made of eight highly homologous variants, that appeared characteristic of ankylosing spondylitis blood.

This clonotype has at least ten counts. The target antigen is unknown. With molecular barcodes, quantitative 5'-RACE was used to make the TCR beta libraries. TCRdb called the 5' RACE reads again in MiXCR, with one record for every CDR3 protein. The table records around 30,000 distinct CDR3 sequences, 4.5% to 5.5% of them present only once. This clonotype was sampled from a female donor with ankylosing spondylitis or in good health (not recorded which). The sample taken for sequencing was blood, either unsorted or a sorted T cell fraction (not recorded which).

The CDR3 loop reads CASSGGGQRGLNTGELFF. The CDR3 coding sequence is TGTGCCAGCAGCGGGGGGGGTCAGCGGGGCCTGAACACCGGGGAGCTGTTTTTT. The chain uses TRBV9 and TRBJ2-2, with 7 nucleotides matching TRBD2. The V segment lost 3 bases and the J segment 1 base; nucleotides outside the gene matches: 12. Germline CDR1 SGDLS, CDR2 YYNGEE. The length of the CDR3 is 18 residues.